This T cell receptor beta chain was sequenced in a study of cytomegalovirus exposure and HLA in healthy donors. Whole-study context: According to later analysis, the same platform produced the approximately 130 validation and 666 first-cohort repertoires. Overall study findings and caveats: A subsequent analysis found that TCR clusters from the first cohort also tended to co-occur in the approximately 130 validation repertoires, with about 93% of cluster scores above 0. Investigators reported 150 to 200 TCR beta chains as tied to cytomegalovirus. The classifier reportedly diagnosed cytomegalovirus status with high specificity and sensitivity.

Of note for this clone: Its antigen is as yet unknown.

Per the germline V gene, CDR1 is MGHRA and CDR2 is YSYEKL. Trimming cost V 4 bases and J 6 bases, with 9 bases left between them. The CDR3 has 13 amino acids. Generated by immunoSEQ multiplex PCR, the TCRdb table keeps only in-frame clones and is missing some. Among a few hundred thousand clones listed, 86% were seen once. The sequenced sample consisted of PBMCs. The chain combines TRBV4-1 with TRBJ2-2, with D possibly being TRBD1 (5 bases). The TCR was taken from a woman aged 18-29 years in good health and CMV-seronegative. CDR3 bases: TGCGCCAGCAGCCTAGGGGTGGCCGGGGAGCTGTTTTTT. This translates into CASSLGVAGELFF.